This T cell receptor beta chain originates from a study of human T cells and chemical hapten exposure. The study's findings and limits: No shift was seen in TCRs above 1 in 1000 frequency with DPC sensitization.

Extraction yielded total RNA from whole blood (unfractionated). Germline V gene data show CDR1 as SQVTM and CDR2 as ANQGSEA. The trim removed 6 bases at V and 0 bases at J, leaving 5 bases unmatched. The CDR3 has 14 residues. On this clonotype: Its matching antigen is unknown.

Unique molecular identifiers were attached to individual cDNA molecules during library preparation. Per the study methods: TCRs per sample had a median of approximately 98,000 and ranged from 23,224 to 690,600. TCRdb passed the 5' RACE reads through MiXCR, listing each CDR3 protein once. These V and J calls derive from TCRdb rather than the authors' analysis. This repertoire shows some 150,000 distinct CDR3 sequences, roughly 4.1% found once; its top ten account for over 1.3%. The chain couples TRBV29-1 to TRBJ2-1; TRBD1 matches 7 bases. This sequence originates from a female donor in good health. The CDR3 reads CSVRGQASYNEQFF. The CDR3 DNA sequence: TGCAGCGTCCGAGGACAGGCCTCCTACAATGAGCAGTTCTTC.